The present entry profiles one TCR beta chain with its context. The antigen is not known. The V gene end was trimmed by 4 bases and the J gene end by 5 bases; junction bases not matched to a gene: 11. This CDR3 has 16 amino acids. Germline V gives CDR1 SGHNT, CDR2 YYREEE (reference sequence). These data come from a study of T cell responses to AZD1222 COVID-19 vaccine. Study-level points and caveats: Donors skewed white British and female; clonal diversity was possibly underestimated. Baseline seropositivity characterized only a handful of AZD1222 recipients. As reported, nearly half of all spike-specific TCRs target variant regions that are unmutated.

TCRdb's table, derived via immunoSEQ multiplex PCR, lists solely in-frame clones and lacks some. Of some 86,000 clones listed, 80% are singletons. The sequence was collected from an adult in good health. The specimen was peripheral blood, collected on day 0 of AZD1222 vaccination. V is TRBV5-4 and J is TRBJ2-2; 7 nucleotides match TRBD2. The CDR3 region has the DNA TGTGCCAGCAGCCCTTTTCGAGGGAGGGGAACCGGGGAGCTGTTTTTT. It is translated as CASSPFRGRGTGELFF.